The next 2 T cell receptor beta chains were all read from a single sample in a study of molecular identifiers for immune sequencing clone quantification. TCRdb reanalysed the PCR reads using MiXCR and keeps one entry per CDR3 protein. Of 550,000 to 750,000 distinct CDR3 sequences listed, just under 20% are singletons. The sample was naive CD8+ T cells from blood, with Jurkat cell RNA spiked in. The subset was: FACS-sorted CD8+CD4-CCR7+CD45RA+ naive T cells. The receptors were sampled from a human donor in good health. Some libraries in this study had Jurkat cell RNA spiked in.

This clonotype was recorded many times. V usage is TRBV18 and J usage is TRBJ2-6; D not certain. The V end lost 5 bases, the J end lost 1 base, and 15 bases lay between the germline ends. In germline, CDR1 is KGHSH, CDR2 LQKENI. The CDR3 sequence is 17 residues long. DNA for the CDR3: TGTGCCAGCTCATCCACCGTCCAACTTTCTGGGGCCAACGTCCTGACTTTC. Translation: CASSSTVQLSGANVLTF.

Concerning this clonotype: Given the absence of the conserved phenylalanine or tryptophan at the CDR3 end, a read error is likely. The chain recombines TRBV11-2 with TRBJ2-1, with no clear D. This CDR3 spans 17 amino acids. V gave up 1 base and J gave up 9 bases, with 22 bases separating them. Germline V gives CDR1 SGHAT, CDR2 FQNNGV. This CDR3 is CASSLVGRNSIRREQFL. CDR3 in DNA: TGTGCCAGCAGCTTAGTGGGTAGAAACTCCATACGTCGTGAGCAGTTCCTC.